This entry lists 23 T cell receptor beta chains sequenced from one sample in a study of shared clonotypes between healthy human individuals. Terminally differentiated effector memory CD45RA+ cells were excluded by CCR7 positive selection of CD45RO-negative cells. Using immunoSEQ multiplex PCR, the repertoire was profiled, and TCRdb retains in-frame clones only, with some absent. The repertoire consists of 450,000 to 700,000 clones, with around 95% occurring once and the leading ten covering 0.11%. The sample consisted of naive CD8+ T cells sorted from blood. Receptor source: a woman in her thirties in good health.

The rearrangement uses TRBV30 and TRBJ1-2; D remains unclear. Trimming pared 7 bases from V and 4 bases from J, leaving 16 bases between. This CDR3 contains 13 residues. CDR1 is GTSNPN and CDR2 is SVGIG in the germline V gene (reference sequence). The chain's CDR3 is CALSGETLYGYTF. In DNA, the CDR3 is TGTGCCTTGTCAGGAGAGACCCTCTATGGCTACACCTTC.

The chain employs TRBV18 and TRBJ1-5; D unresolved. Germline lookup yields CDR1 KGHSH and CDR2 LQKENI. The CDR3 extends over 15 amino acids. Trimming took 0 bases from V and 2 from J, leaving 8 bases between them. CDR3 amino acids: CASSPPGVGNQPQHF. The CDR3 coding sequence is TGTGCCAGCTCACCACCGGGCGTCGGCAATCAGCCCCAGCATTTT.

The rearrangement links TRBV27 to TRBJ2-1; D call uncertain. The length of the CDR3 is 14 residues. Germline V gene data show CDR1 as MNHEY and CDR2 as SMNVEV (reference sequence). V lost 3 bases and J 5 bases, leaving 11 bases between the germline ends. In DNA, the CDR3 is TGTGCCAGCAGTTTCTCCAACAGAAACAATGAGCAGTTCTTC. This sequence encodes CASSFSNRNNEQFF.

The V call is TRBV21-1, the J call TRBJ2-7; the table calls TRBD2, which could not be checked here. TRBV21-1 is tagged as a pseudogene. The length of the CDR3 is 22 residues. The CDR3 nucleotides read TGTGCCAGCAGCAAAGAGGGCAGGACCGGGACTAGCGGGACATTTGGCCCTTACGAGCAGTACTTC. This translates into CASSKEGRTGTSGTFGPYEQYF.

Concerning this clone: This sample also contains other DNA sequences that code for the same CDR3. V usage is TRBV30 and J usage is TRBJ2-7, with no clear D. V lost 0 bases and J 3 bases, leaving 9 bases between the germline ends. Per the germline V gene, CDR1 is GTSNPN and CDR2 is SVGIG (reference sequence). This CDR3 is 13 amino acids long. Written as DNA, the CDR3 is TGTGCCTGGAGTGTTGGACCGATCTACGAGCAGTACTTC. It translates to CAWSVGPIYEQYF.

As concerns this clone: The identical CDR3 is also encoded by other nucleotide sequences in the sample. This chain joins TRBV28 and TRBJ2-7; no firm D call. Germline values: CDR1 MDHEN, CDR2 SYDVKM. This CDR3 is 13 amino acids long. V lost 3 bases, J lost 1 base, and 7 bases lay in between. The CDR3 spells CASSLVGSYEQYF. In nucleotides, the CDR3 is TGTGCCAGCAGTTTGGTGGGGTCCTACGAGCAGTACTTC. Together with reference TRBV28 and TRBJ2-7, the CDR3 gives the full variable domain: DVKVTQSSRYLVKRTGEKVFLECVQDMDHENMFWYRQDPGLGLRLIYFSYDVKMKEKGDIPEGYSVSREKKERFSLILESASTNQTSMYLCASSLVGSYEQYFGPGTRLTVT.

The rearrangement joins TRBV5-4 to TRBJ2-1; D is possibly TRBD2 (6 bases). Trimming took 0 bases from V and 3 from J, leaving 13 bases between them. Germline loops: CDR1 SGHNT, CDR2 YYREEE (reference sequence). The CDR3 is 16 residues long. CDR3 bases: TGTGCCAGCAGCTTGGAGGGCGGAGGGGACTACAATGAGCAGTTCTTC. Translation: CASSLEGGGDYNEQFF.

CDR3 region: CASSASGRSSYEQYF. The CDR3 bases are TGTGCCAGCAGTGCTAGCGGGAGGTCGTCCTACGAGCAGTACTTC. V usage is TRBV6-1 and J usage is TRBJ2-7, with 11 bases fitting TRBD2. Germline trimming cut 4 bases from V and 1 base from J; bases unmatched to any gene: 3. The CDR3 spans 15 residues. The germline V gene encodes CDR1 MNHNS and CDR2 SASEGT.

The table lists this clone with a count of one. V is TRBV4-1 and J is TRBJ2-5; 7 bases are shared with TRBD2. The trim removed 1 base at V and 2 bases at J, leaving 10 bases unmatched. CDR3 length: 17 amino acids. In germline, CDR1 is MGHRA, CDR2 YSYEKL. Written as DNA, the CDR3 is TGCGCCAGCAGCCAAGCTCCCATACTAGCGCCGCAAGAGACCCAGTACTTC. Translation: CASSQAPILAPQETQYF.

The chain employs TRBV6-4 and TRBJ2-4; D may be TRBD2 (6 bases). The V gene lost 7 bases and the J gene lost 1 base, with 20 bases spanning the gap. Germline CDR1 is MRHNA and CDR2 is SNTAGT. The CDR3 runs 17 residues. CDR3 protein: CASTSGLIIRAKNIQYF. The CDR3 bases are TGTGCCAGCACCTCGGGACTCATCATTCGGGCCAAAAACATTCAGTACTTC.

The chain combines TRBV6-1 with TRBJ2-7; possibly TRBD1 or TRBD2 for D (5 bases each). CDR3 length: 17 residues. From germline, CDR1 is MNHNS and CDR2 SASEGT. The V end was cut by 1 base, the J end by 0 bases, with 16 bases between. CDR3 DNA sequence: TGTGCCAGCAGTGAAGTGGCAGGGAGATTTAACTCCTACGAGCAGTACTTC. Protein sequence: CASSEVAGRFNSYEQYF.

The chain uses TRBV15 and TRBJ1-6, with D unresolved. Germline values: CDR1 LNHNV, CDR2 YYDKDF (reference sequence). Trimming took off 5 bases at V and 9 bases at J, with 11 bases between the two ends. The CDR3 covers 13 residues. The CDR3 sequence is CATSPFASSPLHF. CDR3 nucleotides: TGTGCCACCAGCCCTTTTGCGAGTTCACCCCTCCACTTT.

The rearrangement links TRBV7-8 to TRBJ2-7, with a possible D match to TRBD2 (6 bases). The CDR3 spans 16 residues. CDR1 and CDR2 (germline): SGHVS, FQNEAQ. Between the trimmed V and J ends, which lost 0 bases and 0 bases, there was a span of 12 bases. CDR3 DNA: TGTGCCAGCAGCTTAGCTCTAGCGCCTAGCTCCTACGAGCAGTACTTC. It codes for CASSLALAPSSYEQYF.

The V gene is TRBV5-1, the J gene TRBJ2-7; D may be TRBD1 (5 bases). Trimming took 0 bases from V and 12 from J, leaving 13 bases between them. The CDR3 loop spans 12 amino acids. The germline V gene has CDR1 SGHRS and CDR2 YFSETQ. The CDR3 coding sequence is TGCGCCAGCAGCTTGGGGGGCGGTTTTTTGTACTTC. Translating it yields CASSLGGGFLYF.

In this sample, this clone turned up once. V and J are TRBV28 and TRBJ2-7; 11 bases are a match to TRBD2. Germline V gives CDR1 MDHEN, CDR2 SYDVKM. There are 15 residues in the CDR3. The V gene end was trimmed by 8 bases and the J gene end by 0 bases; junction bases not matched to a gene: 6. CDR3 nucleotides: TGTGCCAGCCTTTTAGCGGGAGGGCCCTCCTACGAGCAGTACTTC. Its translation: CASLLAGGPSYEQYF.

CDR3 region: CASSLGTAVYEQYF. For the CDR3, the DNA is TGTGCCAGCAGCTTGGGGACAGCAGTCTACGAGCAGTACTTC. The genes are TRBV5-4 and TRBJ2-7; D perhaps matches TRBD1 (6 bases). This CDR3 region has 14 residues. CDR1 and CDR2 from the germline V gene are SGHNT and YYREEE (reference sequence). V gave up 0 bases and J gave up 3 bases, with 10 bases separating them.

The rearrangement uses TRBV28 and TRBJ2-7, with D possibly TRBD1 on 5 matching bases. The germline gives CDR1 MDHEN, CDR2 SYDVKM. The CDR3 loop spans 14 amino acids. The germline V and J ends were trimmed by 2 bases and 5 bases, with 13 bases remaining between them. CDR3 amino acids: CASSLGRASDEQYF. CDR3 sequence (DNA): TGTGCCAGCAGTTTAGGCAGGGCCTCGGACGAGCAGTACTTC.

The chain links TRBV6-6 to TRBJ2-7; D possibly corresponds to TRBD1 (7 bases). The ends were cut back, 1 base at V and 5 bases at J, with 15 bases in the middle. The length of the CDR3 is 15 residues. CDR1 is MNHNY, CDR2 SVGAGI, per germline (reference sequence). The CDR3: CASSYWQGEADEQYF. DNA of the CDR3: TGTGCCAGCAGTTACTGGCAGGGGGAGGCCGACGAGCAGTACTTC.

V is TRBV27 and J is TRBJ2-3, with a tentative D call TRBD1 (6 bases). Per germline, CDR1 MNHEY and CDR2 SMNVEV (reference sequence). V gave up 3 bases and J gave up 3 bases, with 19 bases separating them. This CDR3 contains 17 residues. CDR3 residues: CASSLGHGLYYTDTQYF. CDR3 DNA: TGTGCCAGCAGTTTGGGACACGGACTGTACTATACAGATACGCAGTATTTT.

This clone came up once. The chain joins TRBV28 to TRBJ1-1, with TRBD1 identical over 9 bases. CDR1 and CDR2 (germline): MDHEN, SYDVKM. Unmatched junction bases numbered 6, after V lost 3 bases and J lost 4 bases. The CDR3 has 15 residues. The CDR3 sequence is CASSLRQGGITEAFF. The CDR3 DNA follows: TGTGCCAGCAGTTTGAGACAGGGGGGGATCACTGAAGCTTTCTTT.

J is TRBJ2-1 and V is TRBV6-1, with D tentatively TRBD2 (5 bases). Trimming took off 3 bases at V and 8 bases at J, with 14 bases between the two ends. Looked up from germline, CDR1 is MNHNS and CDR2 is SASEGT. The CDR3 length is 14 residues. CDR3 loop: CASSENWNSDEQFF. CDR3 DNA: TGTGCCAGCAGTGAGAACTGGAATAGCGATGAGCAGTTCTTC.

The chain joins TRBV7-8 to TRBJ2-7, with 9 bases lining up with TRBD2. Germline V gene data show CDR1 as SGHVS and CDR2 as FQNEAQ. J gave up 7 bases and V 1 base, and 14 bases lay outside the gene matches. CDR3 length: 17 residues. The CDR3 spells CASSLGVLVAGAGEQYF. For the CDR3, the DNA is TGTGCCAGCAGCTTAGGAGTTTTGGTAGCGGGAGCGGGGGAGCAGTACTTC.

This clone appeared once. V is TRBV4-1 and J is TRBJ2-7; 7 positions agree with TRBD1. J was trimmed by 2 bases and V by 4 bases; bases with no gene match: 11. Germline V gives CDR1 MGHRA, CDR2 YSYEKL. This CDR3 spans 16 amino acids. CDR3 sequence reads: CASSPQGQERTYEQYF. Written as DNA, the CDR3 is TGCGCCAGCAGCCCTCAAGGACAGGAGAGGACCTACGAGCAGTACTTC.